This paragraph covers one T cell receptor beta chain sequence. The antigen remains unidentified. V lost 4 bases to trimming and J lost 5 bases, with 18 bases between them. Germline V lookup: CDR1 ENHRY, CDR2 SYGVKD. The length of the CDR3 is 15 residues. Controls came from buffy coats of healthy blood donors. The assay was immunoSEQ multiplex PCR, and TCRdb's table has in-frame clones only and misses some. Found here are 25,000 to 35,000 clones, under 85% of them singletons; the top ten hold over 2.5%. These data come from a study of STAT5B mutations in CD4+ large granular lymphocyte leukemia. Study-wide results and limits: About a quarter of private leukemic clonotypes occurred rarely in other patients' non-leukemic repertoires. Patient CD4-sorted repertoires looked more clonal than healthy CD4+ repertoires, even without putative leukemic clones.

The receptor comes from a human donor in good health. The V call is TRBV10-3, the J call TRBJ2-7; perhaps TRBD1 as D (6 bases). Sequencing was carried out using CD4+ T cells from blood buffy coats. CDR3 in amino acids: CAISGGHLREDEQYF. CDR3 bases: TGTGCCATCAGTGGGGGACACCTTAGGGAAGACGAGCAGTACTTC.